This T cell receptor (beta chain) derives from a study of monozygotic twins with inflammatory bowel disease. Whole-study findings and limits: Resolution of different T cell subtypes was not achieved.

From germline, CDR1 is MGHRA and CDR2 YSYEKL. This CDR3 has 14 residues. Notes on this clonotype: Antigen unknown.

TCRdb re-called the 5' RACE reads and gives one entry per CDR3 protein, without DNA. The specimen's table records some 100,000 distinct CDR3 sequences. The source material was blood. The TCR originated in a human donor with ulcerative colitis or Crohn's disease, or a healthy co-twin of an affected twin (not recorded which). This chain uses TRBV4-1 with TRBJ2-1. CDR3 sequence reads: CASSQEPRYNEQFF.